Listed below are T cell receptor beta chains from one sample, sequenced in a study of T-cell memory formation after mild COVID-19. Via MiXCR, TCRdb re-called the 5' RACE reads, giving one row per CDR3 protein. The sample shows over 300,000 distinct CDR3 sequences, 20% to 25% of them seen only once. Sequenced material: PBMCs or a T cell subset sorted from them (not recorded which). All receptors come from a man aged 18 to 29 who had mild COVID-19 (a few samples of this study predate the infection). Cell type and time point are not known. Each CDR3 is given with its conserved first and last residue. Fields, in order: V gene, clone size, J gene, D gene, CDR3 DNA, CDR3 protein. The D gene is left open where the match is weak. Expanded clones are given a class, and other clones once, few, many or no size at all.

>TRBV27|-|TRBJ1-6|TRBD1
TGTGCCAGCAGTTTAGGGGCAGGGGGCGCGGGAAATTCACCCCTCCACTTT
CASSLGAGGAGNSPLHF
>TRBV29-1|few|TRBJ2-2|TRBD1
TGCAGCGGTCTGACAGGGAGCGGGGAGCTGTTTTTT
CSGLTGSGELFF
>TRBV7-3|-|TRBJ2-2|-
TGTGCCAGCAGGCCAGGGGGGTCCACCGGGGAGCTGTTTTTT
CASRPGGSTGELFF
>TRBV5-6|-|TRBJ2-5|-
TGTGCCAGCAGCTTGGGAGAGGGTAGGGGGACCCAGTACTTC
CASSLGEGRGTQYF
>TRBV20-1|-|TRBJ2-3|-
TGCAGTCCCCGCCCGGGCACCCTCGTGGATACGCAGTATTTT
CSPRPGTLVDTQYF
>TRBV2|few|TRBJ2-3|-
TGTGCCAGCAGTGAACTGGGTGAGGGCACAGATACGCAGTATTTT
CASSELGEGTDTQYF
>TRBV7-2|-|TRBJ2-5|TRBD2
TGTGCCAGCAGCTTCAATAGCGGGGGGTGGGAGACCCAGTACTTC
CASSFNSGGWETQYF
>TRBV5-1|few|TRBJ1-1|TRBD1
TGCGCCAGCAGCTTGGCCTGGGACAGGGTGAGCACTGAAGCTTTCTTT
CASSLAWDRVSTEAFF
>TRBV11-2|-|TRBJ2-6|-
TGTGCCAGCAGCTCCCCCGGCCGGGGCAGGGGGGACTCTGGGGCCAACGTCCTGACTTTC
CASSSPGRGRGDSGANVLTF
>TRBV6-5|-|TRBJ2-1|-
TGTGCCAGCAGTTACTCGATGGGGGGCCACAATGAGCAGTTCTTC
CASSYSMGGHNEQFF
>TRBV5-8|-|TRBJ1-1|-
TGTGCCAGCAGCTTGAGTAGGGGAAAGAACACTGAAGCTTTCTTT
CASSLSRGKNTEAFF
>TRBV11-2|-|TRBJ1-1|-
TGTGCCAGCAGCGCTCATGGTCGGGGGAAGAACACTGAAGCTTTCTTT
CASSAHGRGKNTEAFF
>TRBV7-2|-|TRBJ2-1|-
TGTGCCAGCAGCTTGAGCCCTTCCAGGTCCTACAATGAGCAGTTCTTC
CASSLSPSRSYNEQFF
>TRBV6-6|-|TRBJ1-2|TRBD1
TGTGCCAGCAGTTCGGGGACAGACTATGGCTACACCTTC
CASSSGTDYGYTF
>TRBV6-1|few|TRBJ2-4|-
TGTGCCAGCAGGGCACCGGGTTCAAACATTCAGTACTTC
CASRAPGSNIQYF
>TRBV7-6|-|TRBJ1-1|-
TGTGCCAGCAGCTTAGGGTCTTTAGGGGAAGCTTTCTTT
CASSLGSLGEAFF